The clone carrying this T cell receptor beta chain was seen only a few times. Antigen unknown. V was shortened by 1 base and J by 1 base, with 10 bases between the two germline ends. This CDR3 comprises 15 residues. Germline V CDR1 and CDR2: LNHNV, YYDKDF (reference sequence). Samples came from axillary lymph nodes draining the breast cancer. The sample is drawn from a study of breast tumors, draining lymph nodes, adjacent tissues. Study results and limitations: Compared with lymph nodes, tumors were less diverse; compared with nontumor tissue, more.

Using its own MiXCR run on the multiplex PCR reads, TCRdb lists one record per CDR3 protein. The sample holds 150,000 to 200,000 distinct CDR3 sequences, approximately 33% seen once. The chain has TRBV15 and TRBJ1-1; no clear D. The clonotype comes from a female donor with breast cancer. Some clones in this sample may be carry-over from other donors' samples. The sequenced sample consisted of axillary lymph node tissue. CDR3 nucleotide sequence: TGTGCCACCAGCAGAGTCCGCCTTCGGAACACTGAAGCTTTCTTT. Translating gives CATSRVRLRNTEAFF. The entire variable domain, with the rest obtained from reference TRBV15 and TRBJ1-1, is as follows: DAMVIQNPRYQVTQFGKPVTLSCSQTLNHNVMYWYQQKSSQAPKLLFHYYDKDFNNEADTPDNFQSRRPNTSFCFLDIRSPGLGDTAMYLCATSRVRLRNTEAFFGQGTRLTVV.